The entry below gives a single T cell receptor beta chain sequence along with its context. Its antigen is as yet unknown. It was with 60 Vbeta and 13 Jbeta primers that the PCR ran. The assay was immunoSEQ multiplex PCR, and TCRdb's table has in-frame clones only and misses some. The sample lists about 210,000 clones, 75% to 80% occurring once. The data are from a study of cytomegalovirus exposure and HLA in healthy donors. Whole-study results and caveats: Later analysis revealed greater clonal expansion in HLA-associated TCR beta chains than in equally common others. TCR beta chain V- and J-gene trimming was linked, in a later analysis, to a missense variant in DCLRE1C. A prior analysis recorded that most TCR beta V segments were productive about 87% or about 30% of the time.

Germline V CDR1 and CDR2: MDHEN, SYDVKM. V lost 6 bases and J lost 1, with 13 bases in between. The CDR3 length is 14 residues. The material sequenced was PBMCs. This clonotype originated in a woman in her twenties or thirties in good health and CMV-seropositive. V is TRBV28 and J is TRBJ2-7, with a possible D match to TRBD2 (6 bases). The CDR3 loop reads CASRGLHPSYEQYF. Written as DNA, the CDR3 is TGTGCCAGCAGGGGACTCCATCCTTCCTACGAGCAGTACTTC.